The 2 T cell receptor beta chains below were found in one sample sequenced in a study of blood T cell repertoires in COVID-19. TCRdb's copy holds only in-frame clones and misses some; the assay was immunoSEQ multiplex PCR. The table shows approximately 99,000 clones, with around 84% occurring only once. Input material: peripheral blood. The receptors come from a man between 65 and 85 years old with active or convalescent COVID-19.

The gene calls are TRBV24-1 and TRBJ1-2; D is unclear. The CDR3 extends over 14 amino acids. Trimming removed 5 bases at V and 6 bases at J, with 15 bases between. The germline CDR1 and CDR2 sequences are KGHDR and SFDVKD. CDR3 loop: CATSGKPGVDGYTF. DNA for the CDR3: TGTGCCACCAGTGGTAAGCCGGGAGTCGATGGCTACACCTTC.

CDR3 bases: TGTGCCAGCAGCTTAGCGGTCGGTGGGCACAACACTGAAGCTTTCTTT. It codes for CASSLAVGGHNTEAFF. The chain employs TRBV11-2 and TRBJ1-1; the D is unclear. Germline V CDR1 and CDR2: SGHAT, FQNNGV. Trimming shortened V by 1 base and J by 2 bases, and 14 bases separated the two germline ends. This CDR3 region has 16 residues.